Presented here are 20 T cell receptor beta chains from one specimen sequenced in a study of cytomegalovirus exposure and HLA in healthy donors. In the PCR, 60 Vbeta and 13 Jbeta primers were used. Data came from immunoSEQ multiplex PCR; TCRdb stores just in-frame clones and leaves some out. The repertoire consists of under 150,000 clones, with roughly 62% occurring once and the leading ten covering less than 2%. Sequences were obtained from PBMCs. These receptor sequences come from a man aged 25-45 years in good health and CMV-seropositive.

This chain uses TRBV6-4 with TRBJ1-1; tentatively, D is TRBD1 (6 bases). V lost 6 bases and J 9 bases, leaving 23 bases between the germline ends. This CDR3 comprises 15 residues. Germline V gives CDR1 MRHNA, CDR2 SNTAGT. The CDR3 DNA sequence: TGTGCCAGCAGGAGGGCGGGGGCTGCCCCTAGTCAAGCTTTCTTT. Translated: CASRRAGAAPSQAFF.

V and J are TRBV29-1 and TRBJ2-5; 9 nucleotides match TRBD2. The assigned J gene may be wrong: the sequence end matches TRBJ2-7 better. CDR3 length: 15 residues. Per the germline V gene, CDR1 is SQVTM and CDR2 is ANQGSEA. The CDR3 DNA reads TGCAGCGCCTCACCGACTAGCGGAGGAACCTACGAGCAGTACTTC. Protein sequence: CSASPTSGGTYEQYF.

The V gene is TRBV5-4, the J gene TRBJ2-1; 10 bases match TRBD1. The V segment lost 2 bases and the J segment 6 bases; nucleotides outside the gene matches: 8. Germline V lookup: CDR1 SGHNT, CDR2 YYREEE (reference sequence). The CDR3 sequence is 16 residues long. In DNA, the CDR3 is TGTGCCAGCAGCTTCTCCGGGACAGGGGTGTTCAATGAGCAGTTCTTC. Translation gives CASSFSGTGVFNEQFF.

This clone was observed a few times. This rearrangement joins TRBV19 to TRBJ2-5, with 9 bases that match TRBD2. Trimming took 6 bases from V and 5 from J; bases not matched to a gene: 10. The CDR3 totals 15 residues. Looked up from germline, CDR1 is LNHDA and CDR2 is SQIVND (reference sequence). Here the CDR3 reads CASRSSGIAEETQYF. CDR3 nucleotide sequence: TGTGCCAGTAGGTCTAGCGGGATTGCCGAGGAGACCCAGTACTTC.

The chain's CDR3 is CATSRGVSGANVLTF. The DNA for the CDR3 is TGTGCCACCAGCAGGGGAGTCTCTGGGGCCAACGTCCTGACTTTC. The V and J genes are TRBV15 and TRBJ2-6; D is possibly TRBD2 (5 bases). The V and J ends lost 3 bases and 0 bases respectively, with 6 bases between them. This CDR3 contains 15 residues. Germline CDR1 reads LNHNV; CDR2 reads YYDKDF (reference sequence).

The rearrangement uses TRBV4-3 and TRBJ2-4, with 12 bases matching TRBD2. The CDR3 consists of 17 residues. Trimming cost V 2 bases and J 9 bases; bases outside gene matches: 11. Germline values: CDR1 LGHNA, CDR2 YSLEER. CDR3 bases: TGCGCCAGCAGCCAAAGCCCGGCTAGCGGGAGGGTGGCCATTCAGTACTTC. Amino acid sequence: CASSQSPASGRVAIQYF.

The rearrangement links TRBV21-1 to TRBJ2-1; the table's D call of TRBD2 was not tested on the DNA. TRBV21-1 is assigned pseudogene status. This CDR3 comprises 14 residues. The chain's CDR3 is CASSKERIYNEQFF. The CDR3 DNA reads TGTGCCAGCAGCAAAGAGAGGATCTACAATGAGCAGTTCTTC.

In regard to this clone: A junction boundary mismatches the germline segment, possibly from a read error. The V gene is TRBV2, the J gene TRBJ1-3; 9 bases line up with TRBD1. CDR1 is SNHLY and CDR2 is FYNNEI in the germline V gene. CDR3 length: 14 amino acids. CDR3 coding DNA: TGTGCCAGCAGTCAACAGGGGGCTGGCAACACCATATATTTT. Its translation is CASSQQGAGNTIYF.

The chain carries TRBV5-6 and TRBJ2-5; D perhaps matches TRBD1 (6 bases). The CDR3 spans 13 residues. CDR1 is SGHDT and CDR2 is YYEEEE in the germline V gene. V was clipped by 3 bases and J by 2 bases, with 8 bases between them. The CDR3 spells CASSSGQQETQYF. The CDR3 DNA follows: TGTGCCAGCAGCTCGGGACAACAAGAGACCCAGTACTTC.

This clone appeared once. This chain connects TRBV21-1 to TRBJ1-1; the table gives TRBD1 as D, unverified against the DNA. TRBV21-1 is a pseudogene. The CDR3 totals 17 residues. The DNA for the CDR3 is TGTGCCAGCAGCAAAGTGGCGTGTGGGCATCTGAACACTGAAGCTTTCTTT. It translates to CASSKVACGHLNTEAFF.

This chain links TRBV5-6 with TRBJ2-7; no reliable D call. Germline CDR1 SGHDT, CDR2 YYEEEE. Trimming stripped 0 bases from V and 5 bases from J, with 9 bases between. The CDR3 extends over 13 amino acids. CDR3 residues: CASSLAPEDEQYF. The DNA of the CDR3 is TGTGCCAGCAGCTTGGCCCCCGAGGACGAGCAGTACTTC.

The sample holds a few counts of this clone. J is TRBJ2-2 and V is TRBV5-6; 14 bases match TRBD2. The germline V gene encodes CDR1 SGHDT and CDR2 YYEEEE. V was clipped by 4 bases and J by 0 bases; unmatched bases: 5. The CDR3 sequence is 18 residues long. CDR3 in DNA: TGTGCCAGCAGCCGGGGACTAGCGGGAGCTTCGAACACCGGGGAGCTGTTTTTT. Its translation is CASSRGLAGASNTGELFF.

The count of this clone is one. V and J are TRBV5-1 and TRBJ2-1; D might be TRBD1 (5 bases). There are 17 residues in the CDR3. The V and J ends lost 4 bases and 0 bases respectively, with 17 bases between them. Looked up from germline, CDR1 is SGHRS and CDR2 is YFSETQ. CDR3 in DNA: TGCGCCAGCAGCCCGAAACCAGGGTTCTCCTCCTACAATGAGCAGTTCTTC. The encoded protein is CASSPKPGFSSYNEQFF.

V is TRBV27 and J is TRBJ2-4; TRBD1 aligns across 9 bases. V dropped 0 bases and J dropped 0; count of bases not matched to a gene: 3. The CDR3 sequence is 17 residues long. Germline V gives CDR1 MNHEY, CDR2 SMNVEV (reference sequence). The CDR3 spells CASSLSGQGRAKNIQYF. Written as DNA, the CDR3 is TGTGCCAGCAGTTTATCTGGACAGGGGCGAGCCAAAAACATTCAGTACTTC.

This sequence joins TRBV4-3 and TRBJ2-7; D perhaps matches TRBD1 (5 bases). Germline V CDR1 and CDR2: LGHNA, YSLEER. V gave up 3 bases and J gave up 4 bases, with 13 bases separating them. The CDR3 length is 14 residues. As DNA, the CDR3 is TGCGCCAGCAGCCAGATCCAGGGTTCGTACGAGCAGTACTTC. Its translation is CASSQIQGSYEQYF.

This sequence joins TRBV6-5 and TRBJ2-2; possible D gene TRBD2, 6 bases. From germline, CDR1 is MNHEY and CDR2 SVGAGI. The V end was cut by 6 bases, the J end by 3 bases, with 14 bases between. CDR3 size: 15 residues. CDR3 sequence: CASRHGGTDTGELFF. Here the CDR3 DNA reads TGTGCCAGCAGGCATGGGGGGACGGACACCGGGGAGCTGTTTTTT.

The rearrangement joins TRBV5-1 to TRBJ1-2; D is unclear. The CDR3 is made up of 14 amino acids. V lost 4 bases and J lost 0, with 10 bases in between. The V gene's germline CDR1 is SGHRS and CDR2 YFSETQ. CDR3 protein: CASSLDGANYGYTF. The DNA for the CDR3 is TGCGCCAGCAGCCTGGACGGAGCTAACTATGGCTACACCTTC. The variable domain in full, completed from reference TRBV5-1 and TRBJ1-2, reads KAGVTQTPRYLIKTRGQQVTLSCSPISGHRSVSWYQQTPGQGLQFLFEYFSETQRNKGNFPGRFSGRQFSNSRSEMNVSTLELGDSALYLCASSLDGANYGYTFGSGTRLTVV.

Remarks on this clone: Additional DNA sequences in this sample encode the identical CDR3. J is TRBJ2-5 and V is TRBV14, with 12 bases that match TRBD2. Per the germline V gene, CDR1 is SGHDN and CDR2 is FVKESK. The J segment lost 3 bases and the V segment lost 3 bases, leaving 2 bases of the junction unmatched. The CDR3 runs to 15 residues. The CDR3 DNA reads TGTGCCAGCAGCCAGAGACTAGCGGGAGAAGAGACCCAGTACTTC. Translated: CASSQRLAGEETQYF.

The chain combines TRBV28 with TRBJ2-7; 8 bases match TRBD1. CDR3 length: 15 residues. After removal of 4 bases from V and 0 bases from J, the junction contained 5 bases not matched to a gene. CDR1 is MDHEN, CDR2 SYDVKM, per germline. The CDR3 reads CASSSQGAPSYEQYF. DNA for the CDR3: TGTGCCAGCAGTTCCCAGGGGGCACCCTCCTACGAGCAGTACTTC.

V is TRBV6-5 and J is TRBJ2-3; D call uncertain. V was cut by 0 bases and J by 5 bases, with 15 bases left in between. This CDR3 is built from 16 residues. Germline CDR1 MNHEY, CDR2 SVGAGI. The CDR3 reads CASSYSQLNRGDTQYF. The CDR3 DNA is TGTGCCAGCAGTTACTCCCAGCTTAATAGAGGAGATACGCAGTATTTT.